The clone carrying this T cell receptor beta chain was seen more than once but under ten times. This entry belongs to a study of cytomegalovirus exposure and HLA in healthy donors. In the PCR, 60 Vbeta and 13 Jbeta primers were used. Using immunoSEQ multiplex PCR, the repertoire was profiled, and TCRdb retains in-frame clones only, with some absent. The sample shows roughly 99,000 clones, about 80% of them seen only once. The CDR3 consists of 15 residues. Germline CDR1 and CDR2: MNHEY and SVGAGI. The J segment lost 6 bases and the V segment lost 6 bases, leaving 7 bases of the junction unmatched. The sample consisted of PBMCs. The sequence came from a man aged 30-40 years in good health and CMV-seronegative. The genes are TRBV6-5 and TRBJ1-6, with 8 bases aligning to TRBD1. CDR3 sequence reads: CASRAGQDINSPLHF. The CDR3 DNA follows: TGTGCCAGCAGGGCGGGACAGGACATTAATTCACCCCTCCACTTT.